The 30 T cell receptor beta chains reported below all come from one sample, sequenced in a study of CD8 T cells in ankylosing spondylitis. Study-wide results and limits: It appeared that ankylosing spondylitis blood was characterized by a TCR beta motif of several highly homologous variants.

TCRdb fed the 5' RACE reads into MiXCR, producing one record per CDR3 protein. The table shows more than 600,000 distinct CDR3 sequences, with roughly 19% occurring only once. Antigens of these TCRs are unknown. What was sequenced was blood, either unsorted or a sorted T cell fraction (not recorded which). The receptors were gathered from a male donor with ankylosing spondylitis.

The V and J genes are TRBV9 and TRBJ1-2, with 7 nucleotides matching TRBD1. Germline V gives CDR1 SGDLS, CDR2 YYNGEE. V shed 4 bases and J 4 bases; nucleotides not matched to a gene: 7. CDR3 length equals 14 residues. Here the CDR3 DNA reads TGTGCCAGCAGCTCCCGGGACAGCCTCTATGGCTACACCTTC. Translation: CASSSRDSLYGYTF.

This CDR3 reads CASLDSQAQWNEQFF. As DNA, the CDR3 is TGTGCCAGCCTCGACTCCCAGGCGCAATGGAATGAGCAGTTCTTC. The chain has TRBV2 and TRBJ2-1; no firm D call. CDR3 length equals 15 residues. Germline CDR1 reads SNHLY; CDR2 reads FYNNEI. Trimming cost V 8 bases and J 7 bases, with 21 bases left between them.

V and J are TRBV29-1 and TRBJ2-2; TRBD2 is a possible D gene (5 bases). Trimming removed 6 bases from V and 1 base from J, with 12 bases in between. This CDR3 spans 14 amino acids. CDR1 and CDR2 from the germline V gene are SQVTM and ANQGSEA. The CDR3 here is CSVELALNTGELFF. The CDR3 DNA reads as TGCAGCGTGGAGCTAGCTCTGAACACCGGGGAGCTGTTTTTT.

This clonotype was observed a few times. The rearrangement joins TRBV4-3 to TRBJ2-6; tentatively, D is TRBD2 (5 bases). This CDR3 is built from 15 residues. Germline loops: CDR1 LGHNA, CDR2 YSLEER. V was shortened by 6 bases and J by 9 bases, with 18 bases between the two germline ends. CDR3 sequence reads: CASSHYSAAGNVLTF. The CDR3 DNA reads TGCGCCAGCAGTCATTACTCGGCCGCGGGCAACGTCCTGACTTTC.

The V and J genes are TRBV15 and TRBJ2-7; TRBD2 aligns across 10 bases. Germline V CDR1 and CDR2: LNHNV, YYDKDF (reference sequence). After removal of 4 bases from V and 7 bases from J, the junction contained 10 bases not matched to a gene. The CDR3 totals 15 residues. The DNA of the CDR3 is TGTGCCACCAGCAAGGTTAGCGGGGGGAAGAAAGAGCAGTACTTC. It yields the protein CATSKVSGGKKEQYF.

This clonotype has just a few counts. J is TRBJ2-6 and V is TRBV10-3; maybe TRBD1 (5 bases). Germline CDR1 and CDR2: ENHRY and SYGVKD. The CDR3 is made up of 15 amino acids. V was pared by 8 bases and J by 0 bases, with 11 bases between. CDR3: CAIWGGTSGANVLTF. In nucleotides, the CDR3 is TGTGCCATCTGGGGCGGAACCTCTGGGGCCAACGTCCTGACTTTC.

The genes are TRBV20-1 and TRBJ2-7; TRBD2 aligns across 9 bases. The CDR3 spans 13 residues. Germline trimming cut 5 bases from V and 2 bases from J; bases unmatched to any gene: 4. Germline values: CDR1 DFQATT, CDR2 SNEGSKA (reference sequence). CDR3 in amino acids: CSAGASGTYEQYF. DNA of the CDR3: TGCAGTGCTGGTGCTAGCGGGACCTACGAGCAGTACTTC.

J is TRBJ1-5 and V is TRBV20-1; 8 bases align to TRBD1. Germline assignment: CDR1 DFQATT and CDR2 SNEGSKA (reference sequence). This CDR3 spans 13 amino acids. Trimming took 6 bases from V and 7 from J; bases not matched to a gene: 8. This chain's CDR3 is CSARQGSGQPQHF. CDR3 bases: TGCAGTGCCCGACAGGGGTCTGGGCAGCCCCAGCATTTT.

This clonotype was counted only a few times. V is TRBV6-1 and J is TRBJ1-5; D is unclear. Germline lookup yields CDR1 MNHNS and CDR2 SASEGT. V was trimmed by 7 bases and J by 7 bases, leaving 14 bases between them. CDR3 size: 13 residues. As DNA, the CDR3 is TGTGCCAGCACCCCCAAAGTTGAGCAGCCCCAGCATTTT. Amino acid sequence: CASTPKVEQPQHF.

This clonotype was picked up a small number of times. The V and J genes are TRBV20-1 and TRBJ2-5; no firm D call. The CDR3 is 14 amino acids. The germline V gene has CDR1 DFQATT and CDR2 SNEGSKA (reference sequence). V lost 7 bases, J lost 1 base, and 16 bases lay in between. CDR3 sequence reads: CSVRARALQETQYF. The CDR3 region has the DNA TGCAGTGTCCGAGCTAGGGCCCTCCAAGAGACCCAGTACTTC.

The sample holds a few counts of this clonotype. The chain uses TRBV15 and TRBJ2-5, with D tentatively TRBD2 (6 bases). V gave up 3 bases and J gave up 0 bases, with 29 bases separating them. The CDR3 has 21 amino acids. CDR1 LNHNV and CDR2 YYDKDF come from the germline V gene (reference sequence). The CDR3 sequence: CATSSPLDVVAAPTYQETQYF. The CDR3 DNA sequence: TGTGCCACCAGCAGTCCCCTAGATGTCGTAGCGGCGCCGACGTACCAAGAGACCCAGTACTTC.

The CDR3 DNA follows: TGTGCCAGCACTCCCGCCAGGGTTCCTTATGGCTACACCTTC. Amino acids: CASTPARVPYGYTF. The genes are TRBV28 and TRBJ1-2, with D perhaps TRBD1 (5 bases). V lost 7 bases and J lost 5, with 17 bases in between. Germline CDR1 is MDHEN and CDR2 is SYDVKM. This CDR3 has 14 amino acids.

This clonotype was observed a few times. This chain's CDR3 is CASTPRERETQYF. For the CDR3, the DNA is TGTGCCAGCACCCCGCGGGAGAGGGAGACCCAGTACTTC. The chain employs TRBV25-1 and TRBJ2-5, with TRBD2 matching over 7 bases. Germline-derived CDR1 and CDR2 are MGHDK and SYGVNS. The CDR3 runs to 13 residues. After removal of 7 bases from V and 5 bases from J, the junction contained 7 bases not matched to a gene.

CDR3 DNA: TGTGCCACCAGTGACTTCGGACAGGGGATGGGGACCCAGTACTTC. Encoded protein: CATSDFGQGMGTQYF. The chain recombines TRBV24-1 with TRBJ2-5; 9 bases match TRBD1. CDR1 is KGHDR, CDR2 SFDVKD, per germline. V lost 4 bases and J lost 7; bases outside the gene matches: 9. This CDR3 has 15 residues.

This chain uses TRBV7-2 with TRBJ2-2; no clear D. V was trimmed by 1 base and J by 0 bases, leaving 9 bases between them. The V gene's germline CDR1 is SGHTA and CDR2 FQGNSA. There are 16 residues in the CDR3. CDR3 loop: CASSLGAGSNTGELFF. Written as DNA, the CDR3 is TGTGCCAGCAGCTTAGGGGCAGGCTCGAACACCGGGGAGCTGTTTTTT.

This clonotype has ten or more counts. The rearrangement uses TRBV29-1 and TRBJ1-1; unclear D gene. The germline gives CDR1 SQVTM, CDR2 ANQGSEA. V lost 4 bases to trimming and J lost 4 bases, with 13 bases between them. The CDR3 has 13 amino acids. The CDR3 spells CSVVADMGTEAFF. The CDR3 coding sequence is TGCAGCGTTGTGGCAGACATGGGCACTGAAGCTTTCTTT.

This clonotype was picked up a small number of times. This sequence joins TRBV10-3 and TRBJ1-4; D is unclear. The V end lost 1 base, the J end lost 8 bases, and 5 bases lay between the germline ends. Per the germline V gene, CDR1 is ENHRY and CDR2 is SYGVKD. The CDR3 consists of 12 residues. Here the CDR3 reads CAISELAEKLFF. DNA of the CDR3: TGTGCCATCAGTGAGTTGGCCGAAAAACTGTTTTTT.

This rearrangement joins TRBV7-8 to TRBJ1-2, with D unresolved. Germline loops: CDR1 SGHVS, CDR2 FQNEAQ. The CDR3 totals 15 residues. V gave up 3 bases and J gave up 4 bases, with 15 bases separating them. CDR3 sequence: CASSLNYDTTYGYTF. The CDR3 nucleotides are TGTGCCAGCAGCTTGAATTATGACACTACCTATGGCTACACCTTC.

In this sample, this clonotype turned up a few times. The chain employs TRBV15 and TRBJ1-1; tentatively, D is TRBD1 (5 bases). V lost 5 bases and J 3 bases, leaving 19 bases between the germline ends. The length of the CDR3 is 16 residues. The germline V gene has CDR1 LNHNV and CDR2 YYDKDF (reference sequence). CDR3 protein: CATSVPLGRGDTEAFF. The CDR3 nucleotides are TGTGCCACCAGCGTCCCTTTGGGGAGAGGGGACACTGAAGCTTTCTTT.

This clonotype was recorded a few times. The chain couples TRBV2 to TRBJ1-2, with a tentative D call TRBD1 (5 bases). The length of the CDR3 is 14 residues. Germline loops: CDR1 SNHLY, CDR2 FYNNEI. The ends were cut back, 5 bases at V and 7 bases at J, with 17 bases in the middle. CDR3 nucleotide sequence: TGTGCCAGCAGTCCTGACTGGGACTTAAGTGGCTACACCTTC. Its translation is CASSPDWDLSGYTF.

This clonotype was recorded at least ten times. V gene TRBV27 combines with J gene TRBJ2-7; a weak D match, TRBD2 (6 bases). The germline gives CDR1 MNHEY, CDR2 SMNVEV (reference sequence). The CDR3 runs 13 residues. The V gene lost 6 bases and the J gene lost 1 base, with 10 bases spanning the gap. This CDR3 reads CASSSGLSYEQYF. The CDR3 nucleotides read TGTGCCAGCAGCTCGGGACTTTCCTACGAGCAGTACTTC.

As to this clonotype: With a much larger clone just one base away, this may be a read error. The J gene is TRBJ2-7, the V gene TRBV5-1; D tentatively fits TRBD1 or TRBD2 (5 bases each). This CDR3 has 13 amino acids. Germline CDR1 and CDR2: SGHRS and YFSETQ. V dropped 0 bases and J dropped 3 bases, with 7 bases sitting between them. CDR3 region: CASSLGDRYEQYF. CDR3 nucleotides: TGCGCCAGCAGCTTGGGGGACCGCTACGAGCAGTACTTC.

The genes are TRBV6-2 or TRBV6-3 and TRBJ1-5; D unclear. The CDR3 sequence is 17 residues long. V was clipped by 5 bases and J by 0 bases, with 17 bases between them. The germline CDR1 and CDR2 sequences are MNHEY and SVGEGT. In DNA form, the CDR3 reads TGTGCCAGCAGTCGCAAACCCTGGGCAGATAGCAATCAGCCCCAGCATTTT. This gives the protein CASSRKPWADSNQPQHF.

The chain uses TRBV24-1 and TRBJ2-1, with D maybe TRBD2 (6 bases). CDR1 and CDR2 from the germline V gene are KGHDR and SFDVKD. The CDR3 is 14 residues long. Trimming cost V 4 bases and J 4 bases, with 10 bases left between them. CDR3 sequence reads: CATSDPTSYNEQFF. CDR3 sequence (DNA): TGTGCCACCAGTGACCCGACTAGTTACAATGAGCAGTTCTTC.

This clonotype came up a few times. The chain links TRBV7-3 to TRBJ1-1; perhaps TRBD1 as D (5 bases). The V end lost 5 bases, the J end lost 3 bases, and 13 bases lay between the germline ends. The CDR3 covers 14 residues. Per the germline V gene, CDR1 is SGHTA and CDR2 is FQGTGA. The CDR3 sequence is CASSPGRGHTEAFF. CDR3 nucleotide sequence: TGTGCCAGCAGCCCCGGTAGGGGTCACACTGAAGCTTTCTTT.

This chain links TRBV29-1 with TRBJ2-7; D is possibly TRBD2 (6 bases). Germline values: CDR1 SQVTM, CDR2 ANQGSEA. The V end lost 4 bases, the J end lost 4 bases, and 11 bases lay between the germline ends. The CDR3 length is 12 residues. CDR3 region: CSVAAGSYEQYF. The CDR3, as DNA: TGCAGCGTTGCAGCCGGGAGTTACGAGCAGTACTTC.

V usage is TRBV10-3 and J usage is TRBJ2-7; D gene ambiguous. CDR1 is ENHRY, CDR2 SYGVKD, per germline. There are 13 residues in the CDR3. Trimming left V 6 bases short and J 0 bases short, with 9 bases between. The CDR3 loop is CAISRLSSYEQYF. Here the CDR3 DNA reads TGTGCCATCAGCCGATTGAGCTCCTACGAGCAGTACTTC.

The CDR3 is CSARWGNYGYTF. The CDR3 nucleotides are TGCAGTGCTAGGTGGGGAAATTACGGCTACACCTTC. The chain uses TRBV20-1 and TRBJ1-2; no clear D. CDR3 length: 12 amino acids. Germline V CDR1 and CDR2: DFQATT, SNEGSKA (reference sequence). The V end lost 3 bases, the J end lost 8 bases, and 13 bases lay between the germline ends.

The gene calls are TRBV15 and TRBJ2-5; 7 nucleotides align to TRBD1. From germline, CDR1 is LNHNV and CDR2 YYDKDF (reference sequence). V was clipped by 5 bases and J by 3 bases; unmatched bases: 6. The CDR3 has 14 residues. The CDR3 DNA is TGTGCCACCAGCCGGTGGGGACAGAAAGAGACCCAGTACTTC. Its protein is CATSRWGQKETQYF.

This clonotype showed up just a few times. The chain links TRBV12-3 or TRBV12-4 to TRBJ2-5, with 14 bases identical to TRBD2. Germline trimming cut 4 bases from V and 5 bases from J; bases unmatched to any gene: 3. This CDR3 has 15 amino acids. The CDR3 spells CASSWGLAGDETQYF. CDR3 in DNA: TGTGCCAGCAGTTGGGGACTAGCGGGAGACGAGACCCAGTACTTC.